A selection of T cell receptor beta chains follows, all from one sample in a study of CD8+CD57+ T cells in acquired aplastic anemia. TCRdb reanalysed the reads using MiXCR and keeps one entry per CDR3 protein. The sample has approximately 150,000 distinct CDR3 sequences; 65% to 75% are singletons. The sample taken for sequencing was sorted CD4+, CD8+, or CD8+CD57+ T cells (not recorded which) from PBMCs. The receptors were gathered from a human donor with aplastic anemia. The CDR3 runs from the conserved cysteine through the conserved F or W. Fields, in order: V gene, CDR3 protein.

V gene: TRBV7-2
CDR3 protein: CASSLRNSANTGELFF

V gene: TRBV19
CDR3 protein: CASSHRGRDEQYF

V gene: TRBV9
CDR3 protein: CASSDPLSGSRNEQFF

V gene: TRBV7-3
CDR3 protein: CASSTEPTDTQYF

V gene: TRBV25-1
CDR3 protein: CASSRLAGGPSYNEQFF

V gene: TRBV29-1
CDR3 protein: CSVETGYGYTF

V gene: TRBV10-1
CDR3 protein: CASRKPGGDEQFF

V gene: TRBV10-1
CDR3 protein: CASSGGLAGSNNWDTQFF

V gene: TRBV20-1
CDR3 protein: CSARGWKSNGPYEQYF

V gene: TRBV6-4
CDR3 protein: CASSDSSESPLHF

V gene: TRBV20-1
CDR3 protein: CSARMSGQDYNSPLHF

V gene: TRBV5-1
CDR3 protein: CASSLVGSYEQYF

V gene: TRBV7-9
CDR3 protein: CASSPPGWETQYF

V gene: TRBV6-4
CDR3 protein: CASSPGLAGPLETQYF

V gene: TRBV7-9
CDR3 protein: CASSLDGSGANVLTF

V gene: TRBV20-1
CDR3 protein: CSATGTGDYNEQFF

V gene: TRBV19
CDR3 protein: CASNDVDGDYGYTF

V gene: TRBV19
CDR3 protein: CASSTDRGYEQYF

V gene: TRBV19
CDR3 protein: CASSPRIKTYEQYF

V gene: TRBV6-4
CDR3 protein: CASSDSIGQSEAFF

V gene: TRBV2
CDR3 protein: CASVIPGPETQYF

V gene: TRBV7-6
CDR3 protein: CASSLVPQTSVYEQYF

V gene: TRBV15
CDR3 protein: CATSRDPGQKEQFF

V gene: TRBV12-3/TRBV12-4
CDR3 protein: CASSLQGRTDTQYF

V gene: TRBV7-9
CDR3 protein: CASSYTAYQETQYF

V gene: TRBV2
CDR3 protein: CASSLFVGAQETQYF